This TCR beta chain was sequenced for a study of cytomegalovirus exposure and HLA in healthy donors. The PCR had 60 Vbeta and 13 Jbeta primers. The assay was immunoSEQ multiplex PCR, and TCRdb's table has in-frame clones only and misses some. The profile covers 110,000 or so clones, with roughly 72% appearing a single time and roughly 4.2% taken by the ten largest. The germline V and J ends were trimmed by 4 bases and 2 bases, with 11 bases remaining between them. The CDR3 spans 15 residues. Germline CDR1 reads LNHDA; CDR2 reads SQIVND (reference sequence). This TCR derives from a woman in her thirties or forties in good health and CMV-seropositive. The rearrangement links TRBV19 to TRBJ1-4, with D uncertain. Material for sequencing was PBMCs. The CDR3 DNA sequence: TGTGCCAGTAGTAGCGTAATGAGGACTAATGAAAAACTGTTTTTT. This sequence encodes CASSSVMRTNEKLFF.